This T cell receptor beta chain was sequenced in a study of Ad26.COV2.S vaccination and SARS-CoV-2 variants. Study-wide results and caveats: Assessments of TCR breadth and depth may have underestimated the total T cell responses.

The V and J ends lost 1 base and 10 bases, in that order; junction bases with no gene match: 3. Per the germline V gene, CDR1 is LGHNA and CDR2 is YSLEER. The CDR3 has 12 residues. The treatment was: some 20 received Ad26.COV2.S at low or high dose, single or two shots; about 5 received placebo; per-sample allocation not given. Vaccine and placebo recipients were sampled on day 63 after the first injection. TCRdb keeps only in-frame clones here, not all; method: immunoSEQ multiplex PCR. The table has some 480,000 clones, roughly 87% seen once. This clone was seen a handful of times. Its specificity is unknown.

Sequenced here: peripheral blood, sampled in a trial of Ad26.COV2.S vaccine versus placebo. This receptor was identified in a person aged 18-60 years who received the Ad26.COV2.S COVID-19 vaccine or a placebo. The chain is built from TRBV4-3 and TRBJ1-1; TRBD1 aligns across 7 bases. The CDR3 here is CASSQVQGRAFF. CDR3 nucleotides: TGCGCCAGCAGCCAAGTACAGGGGCGAGCTTTCTTT.